This entry concerns a single TCR beta chain. The antigen is undetermined. Incorporated into the TCR beta cDNA libraries were unique molecular identifiers, which served to reduce PCR and sequencing biases. Once roughly 0.85 to 11 million T cells were used, roughly 0.5 million cDNA molecules resulted. TCRdb ran MiXCR on the PCR reads and lists one entry per CDR3 protein. The sample contains more than 500,000 distinct CDR3 sequences, roughly 34% of which appear only once. This entry comes from a study of post-analysis software for immune sequencing data. Overall study: The disease courses spanned relapsing-remitting, secondary progressive and progressive-relapsing forms of multiple sclerosis.

Findings and caveats of the study: A significant reduction in normalized Chao1 diversity was observed in multiple sclerosis patients versus controls.

This clonotype was sampled from a girl under 18 with multiple sclerosis. The sequencing sample was made of blood.

CDR3 nucleotides: TGCAGTGCCCCCCAGCCCCCTGGCACAGATACGCAGTATTTT. It is translated as CSAPQPPGTDTQYF. This sequence joins TRBV20-1 and TRBJ2-3, with unresolved D. CDR1 DFQATT and CDR2 SNEGSKA come from the germline V gene (reference sequence). The length of the CDR3 is 14 residues. Trimming cost V 6 bases and J 1 base, with 14 bases left between them.